One and the same sample provided the 12 T cell receptor beta chains below, sequenced in a study of cytotoxic CD8 clonotypes in ibrutinib-treated CLL. The protocol was immunoSEQ multiplex PCR, while the TCRdb copy is restricted to in-frame clones and leaves out a portion. The sample shows fewer than 400,000 clones, around 66% of them seen only once. Sequencing used PBMCs, obtained after 36 months of ibrutinib treatment. Receptors were obtained from a human donor with chronic lymphocytic leukemia.

This sequence joins TRBV29-1 and TRBJ2-7, with D perhaps assigned TRBD1 or TRBD2 (5 bases each). Germline V gives CDR1 SQVTM, CDR2 ANQGSEA. This CDR3 is built from 13 residues. V dropped 7 bases and J dropped 4 bases, with 17 bases sitting between them. CDR3 nucleotides: TGCAGCGGGGGGAGAGCACTCGGGTACGAGCAGTACTTC. Its protein is CSGGRALGYEQYF.

This clone turned up a few times. V is TRBV7-8 and J is TRBJ2-2; TRBD2 matches 10 bases. This CDR3 has 18 amino acids. Germline trimming cut 5 bases from V and 0 bases from J; bases unmatched to any gene: 9. Germline CDR1 is SGHVS and CDR2 is FQNEAQ. The CDR3 nucleotides are TGTGCCAGCAGCCTAAGGGTAGCGGGAGGCTCGAACACCGGGGAGCTGTTTTTT. It specifies CASSLRVAGGSNTGELFF. The full variable domain, its missing parts supplied by reference TRBV7-8 and TRBJ2-2, is GAGVSQSPRYKVAKRGQDVALRCDPISGHVSLFWYQQALGQGPEFLTYFQNEAQLDKSGLPSDRFFAERPEGSVSTLKIQRTQQEDSAVYLCASSLRVAGGSNTGELFFGEGSRLTVL.

This clone has a handful of counts. The chain is built from TRBV18 and TRBJ1-1; TRBD1 matches at 7 bases. Looked up from germline, CDR1 is KGHSH and CDR2 is LQKENI. The V and J ends lost 3 bases and 4 bases, in that order; junction bases with no gene match: 11. There are 16 residues in the CDR3. The CDR3, as DNA: TGTGCCAGCTCACCGGACAGGATAAATGCAGTCACTGAAGCTTTCTTT. Translation: CASSPDRINAVTEAFF.

The V call is TRBV7-2, the J call TRBJ2-1; TRBD2 agrees at 7 bases. CDR3 length equals 17 residues. Trimming at V came to 4 bases and at J to 10 bases, leaving 19 bases not matched to a gene. Germline V gene sequence: CDR1 SGHTA, CDR2 FQGNSA. Here the CDR3 reads CASSSYPAGRPLGEQFF. Written as DNA, the CDR3 is TGTGCCAGCAGCTCTTACCCAGCGGGGCGCCCCTTGGGCGAGCAGTTCTTC.

V and J are TRBV27 and TRBJ1-2; 7 bases match TRBD1. This CDR3 is built from 18 residues. V lost 3 bases to trimming and J lost 3 bases; unmatched junction nucleotides: 16. The germline gives CDR1 MNHEY, CDR2 SMNVEV (reference sequence). CDR3 sequence (DNA): TGTGCCAGCAGTTTTTCGGCCGGACAGGTCCGTCTAGACTATGGCTACACCTTC. It specifies CASSFSAGQVRLDYGYTF.

The chain combines TRBV4-2 with TRBJ2-1; TRBD2 matches at 10 bases. CDR3 size: 13 residues. Germline-derived CDR1 and CDR2 are LGHNA and YNFKEQ. V lost 6 bases to trimming and J lost 9 bases; unmatched junction nucleotides: 5. CDR3 DNA: TGTGCCAGCAGTGGGACTAGCGACGCTGAGCAGTTCTTC. Protein: CASSGTSDAEQFF.

J is TRBJ1-2 and V is TRBV12-5; D possibly corresponds to TRBD1 (5 bases). The CDR3 sequence is 12 residues long. CDR1 is LGHNT, CDR2 FRNRAP, per germline. V gave up 4 bases and J gave up 7 bases, with 10 bases separating them. CDR3 protein: CASGSWTIGYTF. The DNA for the CDR3 is TGTGCTAGTGGTTCCTGGACAATTGGCTACACCTTC.

J is TRBJ1-1 and V is TRBV11-2; D is uncertain. The V end was cut by 6 bases, the J end by 7 bases, with 12 bases between. The germline CDR1 and CDR2 sequences are SGHAT and FQNNGV. The CDR3 contains 12 residues. The CDR3 DNA reads TGTGCCAGCAGACACGGGAAGATTGAAGCTTTCTTT. Translating it yields CASRHGKIEAFF.

The chain recombines TRBV9 with TRBJ2-5; possible D gene TRBD1, 8 bases. Per germline, CDR1 SGDLS and CDR2 YYNGEE. Trimming removed 3 bases at V and 3 bases at J, with 15 bases between. This CDR3 is built from 15 residues. The CDR3: CASSAWTGTKETQYF. CDR3 nucleotides: TGTGCCAGCAGCGCCTGGACAGGGACTAAAGAGACCCAGTACTTC.

In this sample, this clone turned up once. The chain couples TRBV30 to TRBJ2-2, with TRBD2 matching 7 bases. The germline gives CDR1 GTSNPN, CDR2 SVGIG (reference sequence). There are 18 residues in the CDR3. The J segment lost 5 bases and the V segment lost 3 bases, leaving 18 bases of the junction unmatched. In DNA, the CDR3 is TGTGCCTGGAGATTCAGGGAGGAGTGGGAGGGTTCGACCGGGGAGCTGTTTTTT. Translation gives CAWRFREEWEGSTGELFF.

The chain combines TRBV12-5 with TRBJ1-5, with TRBD1 matching over 9 bases. Per germline, CDR1 LGHNT and CDR2 FRNRAP. The junction had 4 bases not matched to a gene; V was cut back by 5 bases and J by 2 bases. CDR3 length equals 15 residues. The CDR3, as DNA: TGTGCTAGTGGTCCCGGGACAGGGCGCAATCAGCCCCAGCATTTT. Its protein is CASGPGTGRNQPQHF.

J is TRBJ1-2 and V is TRBV5-4, with D possibly matching TRBD1 (6 bases). CDR1 and CDR2 from the germline V gene are SGHNT and YYREEE (reference sequence). Trimming removed 5 bases from V and 3 bases from J, with 14 bases in between. This CDR3 spans 14 amino acids. The DNA of the CDR3 is TGTGCCAGCAGAGGGGGGATCGGGGACTATGGCTACACCTTC. As protein: CASRGGIGDYGYTF. Drawing the rest from reference TRBV5-4 and TRBJ1-2, the complete variable domain is ETGVTQSPTHLIKTRGQQVTLRCSSQSGHNTVSWYQQALGQGPQFIFQYYREEENGRGNFPPRFSGLQFPNYSSELNVNALELDDSALYLCASRGGIGDYGYTFGSGTRLTVV.